Listed below are T cell receptor beta chains from one sample, sequenced in a study of cytomegalovirus exposure and HLA in healthy donors. The protocol was immunoSEQ multiplex PCR, while the TCRdb copy is restricted to in-frame clones and leaves out a portion. The data show about 31,000 clones, approximately 87% seen once. Sequencing was carried out using PBMCs. These receptors all come from a boy younger than 18 in good health and CMV-seronegative. Each CDR3 is given with its conserved first and last residue. The order of the fields is V gene, J gene, clone size, D gene, CDR3 DNA, CDR3 protein. The D gene is left open where the match is weak. Rows may omit the clone size; those that give it use once, few, many or a size class.

TRBV11-2,TRBJ2-3,.,.,TGTGCCAGCAGCCCCCGGACTCTCAATACGCAGTATTTT,CASSPRTLNTQYF
TRBV5-4,TRBJ2-3,.,TRBD2,TGTGCCAGCAGCAAAGACGGGACTAGCGGGACGGATACGCAGTATTTT,CASSKDGTSGTDTQYF
TRBV6-1,TRBJ2-7,once,.,TGTGCCAGCAGACGGACAACCTACGAGCAGTACTTC,CASRRTTYEQYF
TRBV5-8,TRBJ1-2,.,.,TGTGCCAGCAGCTTGGGTCAGATTAACTATGGCTACACCTTC,CASSLGQINYGYTF
TRBV25-1,TRBJ2-7,.,.,TGTGCCAGCAGTGTTGGACCCGGGAGCTACGAGCAGTACTTC,CASSVGPGSYEQYF
TRBV27,TRBJ2-3,.,TRBD2,TGTGCCAGCAGTTTCGGGACTAGCGGGGACGGTACGCAGTATTTT,CASSFGTSGDGTQYF
TRBV4-1,TRBJ2-5,few,TRBD2,TGCGCCAGCAGCCAAGACGGTATGAGGACTAGAAGTTTTGAGACCCAGTACTTC,CASSQDGMRTRSFETQYF
TRBV4-2,TRBJ1-3,.,.,TGTGCCAGCAGCCAAGGGTGGGCGGGAGACTCTGGAAACACCATATATTTT,CASSQGWAGDSGNTIYF
TRBV6-5,TRBJ2-5,.,TRBD1,TGTGCCAGCAACGCAGGGGGCGGTAGGGAGACCCAGTACTTC,CASNAGGGRETQYF
TRBV7-9,TRBJ2-7,once,.,TGTGCCAGCAGCTTGGACAGATCCGACTACGAGCAGTACTTC,CASSLDRSDYEQYF
TRBV2,TRBJ2-2,.,TRBD2,TGTGCCAGCAGTGATAGCGGGGGGAGAACCGGGGAGCTGTTTTTT,CASSDSGGRTGELFF
TRBV10-1,TRBJ2-1,.,.,TGCGCTAGCAGTGAGTCTCGGGATGTGGATGAGCAGTTCTTC,CASSESRDVDEQFF
TRBV28,TRBJ1-2,.,TRBD1,TGTGCCAGCAGTTCGACAGGGGAGGCCTATGGCTACACCTTC,CASSSTGEAYGYTF
TRBV7-2,TRBJ2-7,.,.,TGTGCCAGCAGCTTATACCCAGGCGAGCAGTACTTC,CASSLYPGEQYF
TRBV5-1,TRBJ1-4,few,TRBD1,TGCGCCAGCAGCTTGGTGGGACAGGGGGACGAAAAACTGTTTTTT,CASSLVGQGDEKLFF
TRBV6-1,TRBJ2-7,.,TRBD1,TGTGCCAGCAGCCGGGACAGGGAATACGAGCAGTACTTC,CASSRDREYEQYF
TRBV5-6,TRBJ2-4,.,.,TGTGCCAGCAGCTTGGGCAGTTTAGCCAAAAACATTCAGTACTTC,CASSLGSLAKNIQYF
TRBV25-1,TRBJ1-2,.,.,TGTGCCAGCAGTGAATATGTAACAGTCGCTGGCTACACCTTC,CASSEYVTVAGYTF
TRBV6-5,TRBJ2-7,.,.,TGTGCCAGCAGTTACTCGAATCAGGGTTACTACGAGCAGTACTTC,CASSYSNQGYYEQYF
TRBV27,TRBJ1-4,.,.,TGTGCCAGCAGCCGCAGGGTTGCAACTAATGAAAAACTGTTTTTT,CASSRRVATNEKLFF
TRBV7-8,TRBJ2-1,.,.,TGTGCCAGCACCCCAAGGGGGGGCTGGGGGAATGAGCAGTTCTTC,CASTPRGGWGNEQFF
TRBV7-2,TRBJ1-5,.,.,TGTGCCAGCACCTTGACAGGTCCCAATCAGCCCCAGCATTTT,CASTLTGPNQPQHF
TRBV14,TRBJ2-7,.,TRBD1,TGTGCCAGCAGCCAAGAAACCCCGGGACAGGGGTACTACGAGCAGTACTTC,CASSQETPGQGYYEQYF
TRBV27,TRBJ1-4,.,.,TGTGCCAGCAGTCTTGGCGGAGGGGTTGAAAAACTGTTTTTT,CASSLGGGVEKLFF
TRBV27,TRBJ2-5,.,.,TGTGCCAGCAGCGAGCTAAGCCAAGAGACCCAGTACTTC,CASSELSQETQYF
TRBV6-5,TRBJ2-1,.,TRBD1,TGTGCCAGCAGTTTGGGACAGTTGTCCTACAATGAGCAGTTCTTC,CASSLGQLSYNEQFF
TRBV10-1,TRBJ2-7,.,TRBD1,TGCGCCAGCAGTGGCACAGGGGGAACATACGAGCAGTACTTC,CASSGTGGTYEQYF
TRBV4-2,TRBJ2-5,.,TRBD2,TGTGCCAGCAGACCCACTAGCGGGGAGGGCCAAGAGACCCAGTACTTC,CASRPTSGEGQETQYF
TRBV6-5,TRBJ2-7,.,TRBD1,TGTGCCAGCAGTTACTCGACAGGGGGCGCCTCCTACGAGCAGTACTTC,CASSYSTGGASYEQYF
TRBV6-1,TRBJ1-6,few,.,TGTGCCAGCAGTGACAGGGAAGATAATTCACCCCTCCACTTT,CASSDREDNSPLHF
TRBV12-5,TRBJ1-6,.,.,TGTGCTAGTGGTCCAGGAGGGCACAATTCACCCCTCCACTTT,CASGPGGHNSPLHF
TRBV6-5,TRBJ1-1,.,TRBD1,TGTGCCAGCAGTCTCAGGGGGACAGGGGCTTTCTTT,CASSLRGTGAFF
TRBV5-1,TRBJ2-7,.,TRBD1,TGCGCCAGCAGCCCCCGACAGGGTAACTACGAGCAGTACTTC,CASSPRQGNYEQYF
TRBV7-2,TRBJ1-1,.,TRBD1,TGTGCCAGCAGCCCCCGTCCAGGGGGCACTGAAGCTTTCTTT,CASSPRPGGTEAFF
TRBV27,TRBJ1-6,.,.,TGTGCCAGCAGTTTAGGGCCGTTTGGATCACCCCTCCACTTT,CASSLGPFGSPLHF
TRBV2,TRBJ2-7,.,.,TGTGCCAGCAGCTATAGCTCCTACGAGCAGTACTTC,CASSYSSYEQYF
TRBV5-1,TRBJ2-7,.,TRBD1,TGCGCCAGCAGCTTGGGGGTGACAGGGATCTACGAGCAGTACTTC,CASSLGVTGIYEQYF
TRBV7-2,TRBJ2-5,.,TRBD2,TGTGCCAGCAGCTTAAGCACTAGCGGGGGACAAGAGACCCAGTACTTC,CASSLSTSGGQETQYF
TRBV10-3,TRBJ1-1,few,TRBD1,TGTGCCATCACCGATGGACAGGTGTACACTGAAGCTTTCTTT,CAITDGQVYTEAFF
TRBV29-1,TRBJ1-1,.,TRBD1,TGCAGCGCAGGGGACAGCACTGAAGCTTTCTTT,CSAGDSTEAFF
TRBV5-1,TRBJ2-7,.,TRBD2,TGCGCCAGCAGCACCGGGACTAGCGGCTACGAGCAGTACTTC,CASSTGTSGYEQYF
TRBV27,TRBJ2-5,once,.,TGTGCCAGCAGTCTTGGGGCAAAACAAGAGACCCAGTACTTC,CASSLGAKQETQYF
TRBV2,TRBJ2-3,.,TRBD1,TGTGCCAGCAAGGGTAGGGGGCAGACAGATACGCAGTATTTT,CASKGRGQTDTQYF
TRBV19,TRBJ1-1,.,.,TGTGCCAGTAGTTTCGTTTCTAACACTGAAGCTTTCTTT,CASSFVSNTEAFF
TRBV13,TRBJ2-3,.,TRBD2,TGTGCCAGCAGCTTAGGGGGACTAGCGGAGTCTACCTCTAGCACAGATACGCAGTATTTT,CASSLGGLAESTSSTDTQYF
TRBV7-9,TRBJ1-2,.,TRBD1,TGTGCCAGCAGCCCCCCCCGCCCCGGGACAGGGTTATATGGCTACACCTTC,CASSPPRPGTGLYGYTF
TRBV7-7,TRBJ2-5,.,.,TGTGCCAGCAGCTTAGGGGGGGAAGAGACCCAGTACTTC,CASSLGGEETQYF
TRBV7-9,TRBJ2-3,.,.,TGTGCCAGCAGCCCCAACACAGATACGCAGTATTTT,CASSPNTDTQYF
TRBV7-9,TRBJ1-6,.,.,TGTGCCAGCAGCCCACCAGGGGCGCGGAATTCACCCCTCCACTTT,CASSPPGARNSPLHF
TRBV7-9,TRBJ2-7,.,TRBD2,TGTGCCAGCAGTTGGGGAGGGCGACACGAGACTTACGAGCAGTACTTC,CASSWGGRHETYEQYF
TRBV7-8,TRBJ2-1,.,TRBD2,TGTGCCAGCAACCCTAAGCGGGGGGGAGACGTAAATGAGCAGTTCTTC,CASNPKRGGDVNEQFF
TRBV10-1,TRBJ1-3,few,.,TGCGCCAGCAGTGAGTCGGGGACTAACACCATATATTTT,CASSESGTNTIYF
TRBV5-5,TRBJ2-3,.,TRBD1,TGTGCCAGCAGCTTGGCTGGACAGGGGGATACGCAGTATTTT,CASSLAGQGDTQYF
TRBV5-6,TRBJ2-7,.,.,TGTGCCAGCAGCTTGGGCAGGGGCTCTCTCGAGCAGTACTTC,CASSLGRGSLEQYF